This TCR beta chain was sequenced in a study of cytomegalovirus exposure and HLA in healthy donors. Study-level findings and limits: Sequencing likely generated an artifact that appeared as a cluster of highly shared sequence variants. Overall, approximately 150 TCR beta chains were annotated as cytomegalovirus-associated. Most CMV-associated TCR beta chains appeared HLA-restricted in a later analysis.

This CDR3 is 17 amino acids long. Germline assignment: CDR1 SGHNT and CDR2 YYREEE (reference sequence). In the case of this clone: What it binds is unknown. One end of the junction fails to match germline, which may point to a read error.

Researchers ran the PCR with 60 Vbeta and 13 Jbeta primers. Profiling relied on immunoSEQ multiplex PCR, and the TCRdb table lists in-frame clones only, not all of them. Here the sample spans about 120,000 clones, over 75% being singletons. The chain has TRBV5-4 and TRBJ2-4; 12 nucleotides align to TRBD2. The sequenced material came from PBMCs. The receptor was isolated from a man aged 35 to 55 in good health and CMV-seronegative. DNA for the CDR3: TGTGCCAGCAGCTGGGGGACTAGCGGGTTTGCCAAAAACAGTCAGTACTTC. Translation gives CASSWGTSGFAKNSQYF.